In this sample, the clone carrying this T cell receptor (beta chain) turned up many times. This sample stems from a study of patients and donors after allogeneic stem cell transplantation. This CDR3 spans 15 amino acids. V was shortened by 3 bases and J by 2 bases, with 11 bases between the two germline ends. CDR1 and CDR2 from the germline V gene are SGHTA and FQGNSA. One entry per CDR3 protein, called by TCRdb with MiXCR from the RT-PCR reads. Of about 31,000 distinct CDR3 sequences detected, nearly 7% appear once; the ten largest clones hold 34%. The clonotype originates from a human donor who was either an allogeneic HSCT recipient or a stem cell or donor lymphocyte infusion donor (not recorded which). It is not recorded whose cells these are; they may come from a transplant donor. The rearrangement uses TRBV7-2 and TRBJ1-5; D possibly corresponds to TRBD1 (5 bases). Sequenced input: blood, either unsorted or a sorted T cell fraction (not recorded which). CDR3 sequence reads: CASSFGGLGNQPQHF. CDR3 in DNA: TGTGCCAGCAGCTTCGGGGGGTTGGGCAATCAGCCCCAGCATTTT.